This T cell receptor beta chain appears in the sequencing data of a study of blood T cells in healthy people across ages. Points from the study as a whole: Age brought a roughly linear fall in TCR beta diversity measured per million T cells.

CDR1 and CDR2 (germline): SGDLS, YYNGEE. The CDR3 is 15 residues long. The V end lost 3 bases, the J end lost 0 bases, and 10 bases lay between the germline ends. There are a few counts of this clonotype. Its antigen is not identified. Alongside a J-beta primer mix, a sample-barcoded 5' primer served in a second PCR lasting about 7 to 12 cycles. Each cDNA molecule was tagged by a template-switch adaptor with 12 random nucleotides. TCRdb re-called the 5' RACE reads with MiXCR, one entry per CDR3 protein. The table shows 1.5 million to 2 million distinct CDR3 sequences, with roughly 43% occurring only once. Total RNA was isolated from each sample in quantities of at least 5 micrograms.

The J gene is TRBJ1-5, the V gene TRBV9, with D possibly matching TRBD1 (5 bases). The sequence was obtained from a human donor in good health. Source material: blood. CDR3 nucleotides: TGTGCCAGCAGCGCCCAGGGTCATAGCAATCAGCCCCAGCATTTT. Its protein is CASSAQGHSNQPQHF.